This TCR beta chain emerged from a study of blood T cell repertoires in COVID-19. In the study overall: Sources were T cells, B-cell-depleted T cells, or PBMCs; the material itself was cDNA or gDNA.

Source study methods: Amplification with reference gene primers provided the estimates of nucleated cell counts. Sequencing was performed with immunoSEQ multiplex PCR; in TCRdb, only in-frame clones are kept and a portion is missing. V and J calls and clone size come straight from that table; D and trimming were deduced from the DNA. The data hold around 130,000 clones, with around 82% observed a single time. The trim removed 5 bases at V and 5 bases at J, leaving 7 bases unmatched. This CDR3 region has 16 residues. Germline V gene sequence: CDR1 SEHNR, CDR2 FQNEAQ (reference sequence). This clone showed up just once.

The clonotype originates from a man in his fifties or sixties with acute or convalescent COVID-19. The rearrangement uses TRBV7-9 and TRBJ2-1, with 12 nucleotides matching TRBD2. The sample was peripheral blood. This CDR3 is CASSPRLAGENNEQFF. CDR3 coding DNA: TGTGCCAGCAGCCCCAGACTAGCGGGAGAAAACAATGAGCAGTTCTTC.